These T cell receptor beta chains were read from a single sample in a study of Tregs in tolerant kidney transplant recipients. Only in-frame clones appear in the TCRdb table, and some are missing; sequencing was by immunoSEQ multiplex PCR. The data hold about 60,000 clones, with roughly 92% observed a single time. The input for sequencing was CD8+ T cells from blood, taken before the transplant. These receptors were obtained from a human donor who received a combined kidney and bone marrow transplant. The conserved cysteine and the conserved F or W are not part of the CDR3 here. D genes are given only for firm matches.

v_call,d_call,cdr3_aa
TRBV27,NA,ASSFRGVLHNEQF
TRBV4-3,NA,ASSQEGIGSVETQY
TRBV4-3,TRBD2,ASSPGLAGSYEQY
TRBV5-6,TRBD2,ASSPGRAYEQY
TRBV19,NA,ASSIWADGGNTEAF
TRBV4-2,TRBD2,ASSEGLAGGGEQF
TRBV27,TRBD1,ASSTGTGGNQPQH
TRBV29-1,TRBD2,SGGEGLGTGELF
TRBV9,TRBD1,ASSVEGQGEQY
TRBV7-9,TRBD1,ASSYGQGDYEQY
TRBV5-1,NA,ASSLAPDSYYGYT
TRBV5-5,TRBD1,ASSFGTGLYEQY
TRBV28,TRBD1,ASSPPTGDYGYT
TRBV11-3,TRBD1,ASSDRGTYNEQF